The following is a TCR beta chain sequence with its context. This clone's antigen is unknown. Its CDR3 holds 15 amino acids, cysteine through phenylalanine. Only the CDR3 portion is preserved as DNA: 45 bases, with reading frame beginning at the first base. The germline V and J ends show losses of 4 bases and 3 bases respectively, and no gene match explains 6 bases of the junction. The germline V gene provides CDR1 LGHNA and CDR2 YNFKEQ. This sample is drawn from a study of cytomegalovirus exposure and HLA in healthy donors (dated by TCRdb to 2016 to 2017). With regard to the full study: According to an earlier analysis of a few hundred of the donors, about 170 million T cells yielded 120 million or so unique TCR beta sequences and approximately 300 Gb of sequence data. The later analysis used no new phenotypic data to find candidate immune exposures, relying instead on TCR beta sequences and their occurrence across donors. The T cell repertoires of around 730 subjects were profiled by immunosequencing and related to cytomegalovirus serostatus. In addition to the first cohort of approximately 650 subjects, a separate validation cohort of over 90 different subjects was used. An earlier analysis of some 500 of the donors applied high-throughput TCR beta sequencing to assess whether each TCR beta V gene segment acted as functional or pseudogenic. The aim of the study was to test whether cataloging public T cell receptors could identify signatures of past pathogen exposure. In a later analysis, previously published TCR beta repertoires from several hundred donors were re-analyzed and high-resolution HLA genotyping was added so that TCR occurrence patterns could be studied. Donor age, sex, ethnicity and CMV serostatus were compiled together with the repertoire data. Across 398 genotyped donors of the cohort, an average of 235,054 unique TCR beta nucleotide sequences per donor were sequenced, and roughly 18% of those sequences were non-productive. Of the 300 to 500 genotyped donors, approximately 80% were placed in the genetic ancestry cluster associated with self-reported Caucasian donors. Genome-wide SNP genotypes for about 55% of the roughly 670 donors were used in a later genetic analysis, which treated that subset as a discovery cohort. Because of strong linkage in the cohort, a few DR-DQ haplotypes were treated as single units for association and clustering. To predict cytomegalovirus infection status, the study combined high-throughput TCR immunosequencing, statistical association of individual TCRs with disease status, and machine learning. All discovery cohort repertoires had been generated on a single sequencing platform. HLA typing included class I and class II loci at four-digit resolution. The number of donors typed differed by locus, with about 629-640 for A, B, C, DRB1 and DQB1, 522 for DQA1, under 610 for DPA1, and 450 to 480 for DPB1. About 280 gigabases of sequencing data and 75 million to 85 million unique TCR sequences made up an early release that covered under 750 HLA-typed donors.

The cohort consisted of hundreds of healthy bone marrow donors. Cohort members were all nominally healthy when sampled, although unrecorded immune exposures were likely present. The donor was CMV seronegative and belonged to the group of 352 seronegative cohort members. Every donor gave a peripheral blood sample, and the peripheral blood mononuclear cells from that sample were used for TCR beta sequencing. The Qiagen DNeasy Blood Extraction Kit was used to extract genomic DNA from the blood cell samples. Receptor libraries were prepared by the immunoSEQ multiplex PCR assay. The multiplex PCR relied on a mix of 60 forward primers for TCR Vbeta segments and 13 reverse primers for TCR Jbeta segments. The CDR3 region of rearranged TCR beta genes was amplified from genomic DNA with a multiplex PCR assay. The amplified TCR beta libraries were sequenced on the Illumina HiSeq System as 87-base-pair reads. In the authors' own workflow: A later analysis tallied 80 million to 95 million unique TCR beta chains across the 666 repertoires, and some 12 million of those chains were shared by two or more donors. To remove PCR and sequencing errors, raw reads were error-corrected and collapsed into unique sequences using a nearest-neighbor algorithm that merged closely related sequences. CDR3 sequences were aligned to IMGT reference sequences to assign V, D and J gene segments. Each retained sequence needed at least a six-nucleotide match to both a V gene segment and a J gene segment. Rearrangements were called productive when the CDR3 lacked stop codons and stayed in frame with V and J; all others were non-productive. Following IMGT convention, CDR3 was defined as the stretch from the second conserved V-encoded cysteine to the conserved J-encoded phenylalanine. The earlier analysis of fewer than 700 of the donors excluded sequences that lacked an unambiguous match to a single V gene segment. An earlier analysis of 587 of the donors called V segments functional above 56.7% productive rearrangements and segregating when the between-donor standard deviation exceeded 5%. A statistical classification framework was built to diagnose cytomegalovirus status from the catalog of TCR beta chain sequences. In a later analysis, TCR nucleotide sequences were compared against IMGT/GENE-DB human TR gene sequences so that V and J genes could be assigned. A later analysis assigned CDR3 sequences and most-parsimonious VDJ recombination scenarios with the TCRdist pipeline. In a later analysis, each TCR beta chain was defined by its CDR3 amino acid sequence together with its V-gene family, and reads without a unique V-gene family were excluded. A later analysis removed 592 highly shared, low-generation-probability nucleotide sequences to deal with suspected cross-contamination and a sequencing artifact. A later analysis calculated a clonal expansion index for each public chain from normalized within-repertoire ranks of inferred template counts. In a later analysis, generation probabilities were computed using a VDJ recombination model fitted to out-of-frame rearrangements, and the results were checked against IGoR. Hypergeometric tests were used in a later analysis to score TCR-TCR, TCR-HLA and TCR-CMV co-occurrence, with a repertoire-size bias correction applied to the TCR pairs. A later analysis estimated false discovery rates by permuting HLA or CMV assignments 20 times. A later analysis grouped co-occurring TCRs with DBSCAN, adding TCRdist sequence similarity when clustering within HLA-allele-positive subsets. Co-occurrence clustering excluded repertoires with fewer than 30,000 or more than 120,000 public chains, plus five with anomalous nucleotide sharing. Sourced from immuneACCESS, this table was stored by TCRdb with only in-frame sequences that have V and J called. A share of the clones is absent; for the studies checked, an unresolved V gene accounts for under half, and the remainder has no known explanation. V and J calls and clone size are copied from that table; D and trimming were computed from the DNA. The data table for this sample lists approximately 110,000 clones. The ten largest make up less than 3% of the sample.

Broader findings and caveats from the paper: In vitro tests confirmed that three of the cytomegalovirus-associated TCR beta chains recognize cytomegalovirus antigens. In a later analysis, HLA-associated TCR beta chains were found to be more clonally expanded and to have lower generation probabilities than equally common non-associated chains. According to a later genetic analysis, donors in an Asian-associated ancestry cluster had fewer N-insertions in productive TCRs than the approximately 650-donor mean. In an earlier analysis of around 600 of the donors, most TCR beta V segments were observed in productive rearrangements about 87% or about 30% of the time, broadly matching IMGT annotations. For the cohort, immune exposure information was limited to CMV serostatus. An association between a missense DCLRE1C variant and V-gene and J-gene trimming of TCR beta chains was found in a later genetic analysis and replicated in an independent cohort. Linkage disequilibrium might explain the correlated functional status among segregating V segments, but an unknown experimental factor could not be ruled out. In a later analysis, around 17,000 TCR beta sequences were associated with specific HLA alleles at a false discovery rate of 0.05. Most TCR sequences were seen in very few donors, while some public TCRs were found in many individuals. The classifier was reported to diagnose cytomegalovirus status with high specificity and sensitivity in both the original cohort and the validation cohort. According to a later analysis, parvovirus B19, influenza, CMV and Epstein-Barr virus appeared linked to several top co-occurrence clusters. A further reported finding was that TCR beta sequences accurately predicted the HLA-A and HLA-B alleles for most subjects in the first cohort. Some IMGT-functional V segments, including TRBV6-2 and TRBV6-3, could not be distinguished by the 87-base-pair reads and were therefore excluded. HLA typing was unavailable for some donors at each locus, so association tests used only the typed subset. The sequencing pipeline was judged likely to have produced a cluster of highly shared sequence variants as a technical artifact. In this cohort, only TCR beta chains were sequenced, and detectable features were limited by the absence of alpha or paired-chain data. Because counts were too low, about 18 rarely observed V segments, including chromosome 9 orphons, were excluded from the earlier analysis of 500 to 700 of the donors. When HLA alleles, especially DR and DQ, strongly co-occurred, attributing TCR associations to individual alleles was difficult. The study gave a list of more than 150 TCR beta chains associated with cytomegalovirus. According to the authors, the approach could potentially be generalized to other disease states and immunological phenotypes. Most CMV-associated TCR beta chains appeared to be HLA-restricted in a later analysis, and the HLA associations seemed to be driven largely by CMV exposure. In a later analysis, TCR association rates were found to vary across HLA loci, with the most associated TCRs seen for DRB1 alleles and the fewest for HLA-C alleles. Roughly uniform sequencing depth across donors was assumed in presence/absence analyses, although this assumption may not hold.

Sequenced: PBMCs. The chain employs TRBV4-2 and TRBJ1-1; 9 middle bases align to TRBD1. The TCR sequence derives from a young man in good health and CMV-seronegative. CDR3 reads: CASSRKQGADTEAFF. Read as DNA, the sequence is TGTGCCAGCAGCCGAAAACAGGGGGCGGACACTGAAGCTTTCTTT.